The clone carrying this T cell receptor beta chain came up a few times. In the authors' workflow: Amplification with reference gene primers provided the estimates of nucleated cell counts. The method was immunoSEQ multiplex PCR; TCRdb's version includes in-frame clones alone and lacks a portion of them. D and trimming were read from the DNA, whereas the V and J calls and clone size are those reported in that table. The sample holds some 53,000 clones, 90% seen once. This sample is drawn from a study of blood T cell repertoires in COVID-19. Study-wide background: Italy, Spain and the United States were the sources of the convalescent and acute COVID-19 samples. The analysed material was cDNA or gDNA that came from T cells, B-cell-depleted T cells, or PBMCs.

Between the trimmed V and J ends, which lost 0 bases and 6 bases, there was a span of 10 bases. Germline V gene sequence: CDR1 SGHRS, CDR2 YFSETQ. The length of the CDR3 is 14 residues. This chain joins TRBV5-1 and TRBJ1-5; D is unresolved. The receptor was isolated from a human donor in a cohort sampled during active COVID-19. The sequenced sample consisted of peripheral blood. For the CDR3, the DNA is TGCGCCAGCAGCTTGGTAGCGGGCGGTCAGCCCCAGCATTTT. Translating gives CASSLVAGGQPQHF.